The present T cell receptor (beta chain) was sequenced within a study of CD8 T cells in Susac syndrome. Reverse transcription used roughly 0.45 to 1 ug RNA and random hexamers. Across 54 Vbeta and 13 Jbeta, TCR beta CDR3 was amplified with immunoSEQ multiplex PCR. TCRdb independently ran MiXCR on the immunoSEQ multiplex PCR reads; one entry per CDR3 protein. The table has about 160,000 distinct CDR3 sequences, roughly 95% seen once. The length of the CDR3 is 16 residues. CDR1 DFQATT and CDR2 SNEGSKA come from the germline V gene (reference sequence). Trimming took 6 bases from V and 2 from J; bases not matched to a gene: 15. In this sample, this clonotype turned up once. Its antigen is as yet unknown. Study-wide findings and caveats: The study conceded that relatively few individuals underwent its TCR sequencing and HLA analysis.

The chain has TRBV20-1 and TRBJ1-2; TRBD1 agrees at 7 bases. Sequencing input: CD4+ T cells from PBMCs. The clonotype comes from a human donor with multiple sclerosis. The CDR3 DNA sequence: TGCAGTGCATACACAGGGGCGCAGGCGCCGAACTATGGCTACACCTTC. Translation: CSAYTGAQAPNYGYTF.